Presented here are 27 T cell receptor beta chains from one specimen sequenced in a study of B cell selection in AIRE deficiency. Conventional CD4 T cells were sorted as CD4+CD127+ cells. The repertoire was sequenced with immunoSEQ multiplex PCR; TCRdb's copy has only in-frame clones and lacks some. The data hold fewer than 30,000 clones, with approximately 96% observed a single time. Sequencing was done on a sample of conventional CD4+ T cells sorted from PBMCs. The source is a human donor with AIRE deficiency.

A single count supports this clone. V gene TRBV19 combines with J gene TRBJ2-7; 7 positions match TRBD1. CDR3 length equals 14 residues. Germline V CDR1 and CDR2: LNHDA, SQIVND (reference sequence). With V trimmed by 3 bases and J by 6 bases, 8 bases remained unmatched. As DNA, the CDR3 is TGTGCCAGTAGTATCGACGACAGGGCATCCGAGCAGTACTTC. Protein: CASSIDDRASEQYF.

The J gene is TRBJ1-1, the V gene TRBV6-5, with D hard to call. Trimming pared 1 base from V and 0 bases from J, leaving 9 bases between. The CDR3 loop spans 15 amino acids. CDR1 is MNHEY, CDR2 SVGAGI, per germline. This CDR3 is CASSYFGGLNTEAFF. The CDR3 DNA sequence: TGTGCCAGCAGTTACTTTGGCGGATTGAACACTGAAGCTTTCTTT.

The chain links TRBV5-4 to TRBJ2-2; 7 positions match TRBD2. The junction had 7 bases not matched to a gene; V was cut back by 2 bases and J by 3 bases. The CDR3 runs to 16 residues. Germline V gene sequence: CDR1 SGHNT, CDR2 YYREEE (reference sequence). The CDR3 sequence: CASSLGLAVDTGELFF. The CDR3 region has the DNA TGTGCCAGCAGCTTAGGCCTAGCGGTAGACACCGGGGAGCTGTTTTTT.

V gene TRBV5-6 combines with J gene TRBJ2-3; TRBD1 aligns across 7 bases. There are 15 residues in the CDR3. Trimming removed 5 bases from V and 2 bases from J; junction bases left unmatched: 8. Germline V gene sequence: CDR1 SGHDT, CDR2 YYEEEE. This CDR3 is CASRSKDRPTDTQYF. The CDR3 DNA sequence: TGTGCCAGCAGGAGTAAGGACAGGCCCACAGATACGCAGTATTTT.

The J gene is TRBJ2-7, the V gene TRBV30, with 13 bases that match TRBD2. CDR1 and CDR2 from the germline V gene are GTSNPN and SVGIG (reference sequence). V gave up 4 bases and J gave up 3 bases; unmatched junction bases: 3. The CDR3 runs 14 residues. CDR3 region: CAWTGTSGNYEQYF. DNA of the CDR3: TGTGCCTGGACTGGGACTAGCGGGAACTACGAGCAGTACTTC.

The V call is TRBV28, the J call TRBJ2-1; 8 nucleotides line up with TRBD1. Germline trimming cut 3 bases from V and 6 bases from J; bases unmatched to any gene: 4. The V gene's germline CDR1 is MDHEN and CDR2 SYDVKM. The CDR3 length is 14 residues. CDR3 residues: CASSFQGAFNEQFF. The CDR3 nucleotides read TGTGCCAGCAGTTTTCAGGGGGCGTTCAATGAGCAGTTCTTC.

The chain employs TRBV11-2 and TRBJ1-3; D ambiguous. The CDR3 contains 15 residues. Germline V gene data show CDR1 as SGHAT and CDR2 as FQNNGV. Trimming took off 0 bases at V and 2 bases at J, with 8 bases between the two ends. Here the CDR3 reads CASSLDRAAGNTIYF. The CDR3 DNA reads TGTGCCAGCAGCTTAGATAGGGCAGCTGGAAACACCATATATTTT.

The rearrangement links TRBV5-1 to TRBJ2-7, with a tentative D call TRBD1 (6 bases). V was trimmed by 1 base and J by 2 bases, leaving 10 bases between them. CDR3 length: 14 amino acids. Per the germline V gene, CDR1 is SGHRS and CDR2 is YFSETQ. CDR3 sequence reads: CASSLTGLAYEQYF. The CDR3, as DNA: TGCGCCAGCAGCTTGACAGGGCTCGCCTACGAGCAGTACTTC. Together with reference TRBV5-1 and TRBJ2-7, the CDR3 gives the full variable domain: KAGVTQTPRYLIKTRGQQVTLSCSPISGHRSVSWYQQTPGQGLQFLFEYFSETQRNKGNFPGRFSGRQFSNSRSEMNVSTLELGDSALYLCASSLTGLAYEQYFGPGTRLTVT.

This rearrangement joins TRBV11-3 to TRBJ1-1; D not certain. CDR1 SGHNT and CDR2 YENEEA come from the germline V gene. Trimming took off 4 bases at V and 4 bases at J, with 13 bases between the two ends. The CDR3 runs 14 residues. Written as DNA, the CDR3 is TGTGCCAGCAGCTACAGCGCCGGCGGCACTGAAGCTTTCTTT. Protein: CASSYSAGGTEAFF.

In its sample, this clone was seen a few times. V gene TRBV28 combines with J gene TRBJ2-2; D is unclear. V was clipped by 5 bases and J by 4 bases, with 5 bases between them. Germline CDR1 is MDHEN and CDR2 is SYDVKM. The CDR3 covers 12 residues. The CDR3 loop is CASSEATGELFF. The CDR3 DNA sequence: TGTGCCAGCAGTGAGGCCACCGGGGAGCTGTTTTTT.

The rearrangement uses TRBV28 and TRBJ2-3, with 12 bases lining up with TRBD2. Trimming at V came to 6 bases and at J to 9 bases, leaving 4 bases not matched to a gene. Germline values: CDR1 MDHEN, CDR2 SYDVKM. This CDR3 comprises 13 residues. CDR3 region: CASSPGLAGTQYF. For the CDR3, the DNA is TGTGCCAGCAGCCCCGGACTAGCGGGGACGCAGTATTTT. Drawing the rest from reference TRBV28 and TRBJ2-3, the complete variable domain is DVKVTQSSRYLVKRTGEKVFLECVQDMDHENMFWYRQDPGLGLRLIYFSYDVKMKEKGDIPEGYSVSREKKERFSLILESASTNQTSMYLCASSPGLAGTQYFGPGTRLTVL.

This sequence joins TRBV7-9 and TRBJ2-5; D gene unclear. Trimming pared 1 base from V and 0 bases from J, leaving 6 bases between. CDR1 is SEHNR and CDR2 is FQNEAQ in the germline V gene (reference sequence). The CDR3 totals 14 residues. CDR3 sequence reads: CASSLVTYQETQYF. The CDR3 DNA reads TGTGCCAGCAGCTTAGTGACATACCAAGAGACCCAGTACTTC.

The chain is built from TRBV5-4 and TRBJ2-7; possible D gene TRBD1, 6 bases. Trimming removed 0 bases from V and 7 bases from J, with 11 bases in between. The germline gives CDR1 SGHNT, CDR2 YYREEE (reference sequence). The CDR3 has 13 amino acids. The CDR3: CASSLAPRGEQYF. The CDR3 DNA reads TGTGCCAGCAGCTTGGCACCCAGGGGAGAGCAGTACTTC.

This sequence joins TRBV25-1 and TRBJ2-2; D remains unclear. Germline V CDR1 and CDR2: MGHDK, SYGVNS. V dropped 4 bases and J dropped 6 bases, with 9 bases sitting between them. There are 13 residues in the CDR3. Written as DNA, the CDR3 is TGTGCCAGCAGTGTCCTAGGGCCCGGGGAGCTGTTTTTT. It specifies CASSVLGPGELFF.

This chain links TRBV7-8 with TRBJ2-4, with D possibly being TRBD1 (5 bases). The CDR3 has 17 residues. Germline V lookup: CDR1 SGHVS, CDR2 FQNEAQ. Trimming cost V 1 base and J 0 bases, with 13 bases left between them. The CDR3 is CASSLEGQGLAKNIQYF. The CDR3 bases are TGTGCCAGCAGCTTAGAAGGGCAGGGATTAGCCAAAAACATTCAGTACTTC.

The chain is built from TRBV6-5 and TRBJ1-3, with D perhaps TRBD1 (6 bases). The CDR3 totals 15 residues. Germline CDR1 and CDR2: MNHEY and SVGAGI. Trimming removed 5 bases from V and 0 bases from J, with 11 bases in between. The DNA for the CDR3 is TGTGCCAGCAGTGCCACAGGGACCTCTGGAAACACCATATATTTT. Its protein is CASSATGTSGNTIYF.

J is TRBJ2-3 and V is TRBV5-5, with D possibly TRBD2 on 7 matching bases. Germline V gene lookup returns CDR1 SGHKS and CDR2 YYEKEE (reference sequence). The V end lost 4 bases, the J end lost 10 bases, and 22 bases lay between the germline ends. The CDR3 totals 15 residues. CDR3 nucleotides: TGTGCCAGCAGCCTGGGAGGGGGGAACGGGTTTCCGCAGTATTTT. Protein sequence: CASSLGGGNGFPQYF.

This chain uses TRBV5-4 with TRBJ2-1; D ambiguous. V was clipped by 2 bases and J by 4 bases, with 10 bases between them. Germline CDR1 reads SGHNT; CDR2 reads YYREEE (reference sequence). This CDR3 has 14 amino acids. In nucleotides, the CDR3 is TGTGCCAGCAGCTTAGCGTCCGCGTACAATGAGCAGTTCTTC. Residues: CASSLASAYNEQFF.

The genes are TRBV28 and TRBJ1-2, with D perhaps TRBD1 (5 bases). Germline V lookup: CDR1 MDHEN, CDR2 SYDVKM. Trimming cost V 5 bases and J 4 bases, with 11 bases left between them. This CDR3 is built from 13 residues. DNA for the CDR3: TGTGCCAGCAGTGAGGGGTTCCTCTATGGCTACACCTTC. Encoded protein: CASSEGFLYGYTF.

The CDR3 sequence is CASSLGGGPKYEQYF. The CDR3 region has the DNA TGTGCCAGCAGCTTAGGCGGGGGGCCTAAATACGAGCAGTACTTC. This rearrangement joins TRBV7-3 to TRBJ2-7, with TRBD2 matching 8 bases. V gave up 2 bases and J gave up 4 bases; unmatched junction bases: 7. The CDR3 is made up of 15 amino acids. CDR1 is SGHTA and CDR2 is FQGTGA in the germline V gene.

J is TRBJ2-5 and V is TRBV5-6; tentatively, D is TRBD1 (5 bases). V was shortened by 2 bases and J by 5 bases, with 16 bases between the two germline ends. From germline, CDR1 is SGHDT and CDR2 YYEEEE. This CDR3 has 15 amino acids. The CDR3 DNA reads TGTGCCAGCAGCTTAAGGGTGGGGCTCGGGGAGACCCAGTACTTC. This sequence encodes CASSLRVGLGETQYF. The whole variable domain, remainder taken from reference TRBV5-6 and TRBJ2-5, is DAGVTQSPTHLIKTRGQQVTLRCSPKSGHDTVSWYQQALGQGPQFIFQYYEEEERQRGNFPDRFSGHQFPNYSSELNVNALLLGDSALYLCASSLRVGLGETQYFGPGTRLLVL.

The chain joins TRBV4-1 to TRBJ1-6; 8 nucleotides agree with TRBD1. CDR3 length: 16 amino acids. Germline V gives CDR1 MGHRA, CDR2 YSYEKL. With V trimmed by 0 bases and J by 5 bases, 3 bases remained unmatched. In DNA, the CDR3 is TGCGCCAGCAGCCAAGAACGGGGACAGGATAATTCACCCCTCCACTTT. Translated, it gives CASSQERGQDNSPLHF.

The rearrangement joins TRBV28 to TRBJ2-1; D call uncertain. Trimming stripped 6 bases from V and 7 bases from J, with 13 bases between. This CDR3 spans 13 amino acids. Germline values: CDR1 MDHEN, CDR2 SYDVKM. The CDR3 DNA follows: TGTGCCAGCAGCCGCGTCTACCATAATGAGCAGTTCTTC. This sequence encodes CASSRVYHNEQFF.

The chain employs TRBV6-5 and TRBJ1-5; tentative D call: TRBD1 (5 bases). CDR3 length: 14 amino acids. The germline V and J ends were trimmed by 5 bases and 3 bases, with 11 bases remaining between them. CDR1 and CDR2 (germline): MNHEY, SVGAGI. The CDR3: CASSRGINNQPQHF. As DNA, the CDR3 is TGTGCCAGCAGTCGGGGCATTAACAATCAGCCCCAGCATTTT.

The V call is TRBV5-1, the J call TRBJ1-4, with a possible D match to TRBD1 (5 bases). The V gene's germline CDR1 is SGHRS and CDR2 YFSETQ. V was shortened by 1 base and J by 12 bases, with 13 bases between the two germline ends. The CDR3 is 13 amino acids. In DNA form, the CDR3 reads TGCGCCAGCAGCTTGCCAGGGTATACAGAACTGTTTTTT. Its protein is CASSLPGYTELFF.

This chain links TRBV6-5 with TRBJ2-2, with 9 bases matching TRBD2. V lost 0 bases and J lost 7; bases outside the gene matches: 6. Germline V lookup: CDR1 MNHEY, CDR2 SVGAGI. The CDR3 sequence is 16 residues long. CDR3 amino acids: CASSYSGRLAVGELFF. The CDR3 DNA reads as TGTGCCAGCAGTTACTCGGGGCGACTAGCGGTCGGGGAGCTGTTTTTT.

V and J are TRBV19 and TRBJ2-2; D is undetermined. Per germline, CDR1 LNHDA and CDR2 SQIVND (reference sequence). The CDR3 sequence is 14 residues long. The V end was cut by 3 bases, the J end by 3 bases, with 8 bases between. CDR3 sequence (DNA): TGTGCCAGTAGTATCCTGTCTCACACCGGGGAGCTGTTTTTT. This codes for CASSILSHTGELFF.